Listed here are 8 T cell receptor beta chains from one sample, sequenced in a study of shared clonotypes between healthy human individuals. Profiled with immunoSEQ multiplex PCR; TCRdb holds only in-frame clones, not every one. This table has under 200,000 clones, 80% to 95% appearing once. What was sequenced was naive CD4+ T cells sorted from blood. The sample's subset: CD45RA+ positively selected. Receptors were obtained from a woman aged 25-40 years in good health.

The chain recombines TRBV28 with TRBJ1-3; D not certain. V dropped 7 bases and J dropped 4 bases, with 14 bases sitting between them. Germline values: CDR1 MDHEN, CDR2 SYDVKM. This CDR3 is built from 14 residues. CDR3 in DNA: TGTGCCAGCATGGAGGGAGGATTCGGAAACACCATATATTTT. Its protein product is CASMEGGFGNTIYF.

The V and J genes are TRBV7-6 and TRBJ2-1; D call uncertain. Germline CDR1 SGHVS, CDR2 FNYEAQ. The CDR3 runs to 13 residues. Trimming left V 3 bases short and J 9 bases short, with 12 bases between. As DNA, the CDR3 is TGTGCCAGCAGCTTGGAAGGTATCGGTGAGCAGTTCTTC. Encoded protein: CASSLEGIGEQFF.

The chain links TRBV5-1 to TRBJ1-3; TRBD1 might be the D (6 bases). Trimming cost V 0 bases and J 4 bases, with 11 bases left between them. Germline lookup yields CDR1 SGHRS and CDR2 YFSETQ. The CDR3 contains 15 residues. CDR3 amino acids: CASSLATGGGNTIYF. The CDR3, as DNA: TGCGCCAGCAGCTTGGCCACGGGGGGCGGAAACACCATATATTTT.

V is TRBV7-9 and J is TRBJ2-7; D perhaps matches TRBD2 (5 bases). Germline assignment: CDR1 SEHNR and CDR2 FQNEAQ (reference sequence). The V gene lost 4 bases and the J gene lost 2 bases, with 18 bases spanning the gap. This CDR3 has 16 amino acids. The CDR3 loop reads CASSSTAVNGAYEQYF. In DNA, the CDR3 is TGTGCCAGCAGCTCCACCGCGGTAAACGGGGCCTACGAGCAGTACTTC.

The rearrangement uses TRBV18 and TRBJ2-7, with 10 bases aligning to TRBD2. The CDR3 runs 16 residues. J lost 6 bases, V lost 2 bases, and 10 bases had no gene match. The germline gives CDR1 KGHSH, CDR2 LQKENI. CDR3 region: CASSPKGASGSPEQYF. The CDR3 nucleotides read TGTGCCAGCTCACCAAAGGGGGCTAGCGGGAGTCCCGAGCAGTACTTC.

The rearrangement links TRBV4-1 to TRBJ2-7; TRBD2 aligns across 14 bases. Germline V CDR1 and CDR2: MGHRA, YSYEKL. There are 18 residues in the CDR3. V dropped 0 bases and J dropped 7; count of bases not matched to a gene: 11. The CDR3 sequence is CASSQDFRSTSGRGEQYF. CDR3 in DNA: TGCGCCAGCAGCCAAGATTTCCGGTCGACTAGCGGGAGGGGTGAGCAGTACTTC.

The chain couples TRBV15 to TRBJ2-7; D gene unclear. The length of the CDR3 is 10 residues. Germline CDR1 reads LNHNV; CDR2 reads YYDKDF (reference sequence). V lost 1 base to trimming and J lost 12 bases, with 7 bases between them. CDR3 in amino acids: CATSRVCVYF. CDR3 in DNA: TGTGCCACCAGCAGAGTTTGCGTGTACTTC.

The chain employs TRBV18 and TRBJ2-7; maybe TRBD1 (6 bases). CDR3 length: 14 amino acids. V was shortened by 6 bases and J by 2 bases, with 14 bases between the two germline ends. Germline CDR1 is KGHSH and CDR2 is LQKENI. CDR3 in DNA: TGTGCCAGCTCGGCTAGGGACACCGCCTACGAGCAGTACTTC. It is translated as CASSARDTAYEQYF.